What follows are 17 T cell receptor beta chains derived from one specimen sequenced in a study of Graves' ophthalmopathy and Graves' hyperthyroidism. As the template, RNA transcripts were used to amplify TCR beta CDR3 regions. The library came from an HTBI-primed first-round RT-PCR and a second-round multiplex PCR. Each CDR3 protein is one row after TCRdb ran MiXCR on the multiplex PCR reads. The sample includes 650,000 to 900,000 distinct CDR3 sequences, around 40% of them seen just once. The sequenced sample consisted of peripheral blood. All receptors derive from an adult man with Graves' ophthalmopathy.

This clonotype was counted between two and nine times. One end of the junction varies from germline; a read error may be responsible. J is TRBJ1-5 and V is TRBV15; TRBD1 aligns across 8 bases. Germline CDR1 is LNHNV and CDR2 is YYDKDF (reference sequence). The CDR3 is 16 amino acids. CDR3 DNA: TGCGCCAGCAGCCAGACCGGACAGGGTAGCAATCAGCCCCAGCATTTT. This encodes CASSQTGQGSNQPQHF.

This clonotype was observed a handful of times. The rearrangement uses TRBV7-9 and TRBJ2-7; a possible D gene is TRBD1 (6 bases). The CDR3 runs to 17 residues. The V gene's germline CDR1 is SEHNR and CDR2 FQNEAQ (reference sequence). Trimming took 6 bases from V and 3 from J, leaving 24 bases between them. The CDR3 loop reads CASSELAGTSVFYEQYF. The CDR3 DNA reads TGTGCCAGCAGTGAATTAGCCGGGACATCGGTATTCTACGAGCAGTACTTC. Filled out from reference TRBV7-9 and TRBJ2-7, the complete variable domain reads DTGVSQNPRHKITKRGQNVTFRCDPISEHNRLYWYRQTLGQGPEFLTYFQNEAQLEKSRLLSDRFSAERPKGSFSTLEIQRTEQGDSAMYLCASSELAGTSVFYEQYFGPGTRLTVT.

A few counts support this clonotype. The rearrangement joins TRBV20-1 to TRBJ1-6, with 8 nucleotides matching TRBD1. This CDR3 contains 14 residues. Trimming took 0 bases from V and 8 from J; bases not matched to a gene: 3. The germline CDR1 and CDR2 sequences are DFQATT and SNEGSKA (reference sequence). The CDR3 sequence: CSARDRGPDSPLHF. The DNA of the CDR3 is TGCAGTGCTAGAGACAGGGGGCCTGATTCACCCCTCCACTTT.

This chain links TRBV19 with TRBJ1-5; D not certain. Trimming removed 4 bases from V and 5 bases from J, with 12 bases in between. CDR3 length: 14 residues. The germline V gene has CDR1 LNHDA and CDR2 SQIVND (reference sequence). CDR3 loop: CASSTNTADQPQHF. CDR3 sequence (DNA): TGTGCCAGTAGTACCAACACAGCGGATCAGCCCCAGCATTTT.

This clonotype was seen only a few times. The chain employs TRBV14 and TRBJ1-1, with D possibly being TRBD1 (5 bases). Germline CDR1 is SGHDN and CDR2 is FVKESK. V was shortened by 4 bases and J by 3 bases, with 15 bases between the two germline ends. The length of the CDR3 is 15 residues. For the CDR3, the DNA is TGTGCCAGCAGCCCACTACAGGCGACGGACACTGAAGCTTTCTTT. Translation: CASSPLQATDTEAFF.

V and J are TRBV25-1 and TRBJ1-6; 9 bases line up with TRBD1. Germline CDR1 is MGHDK and CDR2 is SYGVNS. The ends lost 10 bases at V and 9 bases at J; junction bases unmatched: 10. The CDR3 contains 14 residues. CDR3 nucleotide sequence: TGTGCCATAAACAGGGGGCATGGGGGTTCACCCCTCCACTTT. This encodes CAINRGHGGSPLHF.

This clonotype was observed many times. The V and J genes are TRBV7-2 and TRBJ2-7; 7 bases match TRBD1. Trimming removed 1 base from V and 1 base from J; junction bases left unmatched: 4. CDR1 is SGHTA and CDR2 is FQGNSA in the germline V gene. CDR3 length equals 15 residues. The CDR3, as DNA: TGTGCCAGCAGCTTAGTTGGGACAGTGTCCTACGAGCAGTACTTC. This codes for CASSLVGTVSYEQYF.

This clonotype was detected many times. The chain recombines TRBV12-3 or TRBV12-4 with TRBJ1-1, with a weak D call TRBD1 (6 bases). The length of the CDR3 is 14 residues. Trimming left V 3 bases short and J 5 bases short, with 13 bases between. CDR3 protein: CASSFSQGVTEAFF. CDR3 nucleotides: TGTGCCAGCAGTTTCTCACAGGGTGTAACTGAAGCTTTCTTT.

The chain employs TRBV12-3 or TRBV12-4 and TRBJ1-4; D is ambiguous. V was clipped by 5 bases and J by 4 bases, with 14 bases between them. CDR3 length: 15 residues. The CDR3: CASSQTGLVNEKLFF. The CDR3 DNA sequence: TGTGCCAGCAGTCAAACGGGGTTGGTTAATGAAAAACTGTTTTTT.

The chain has TRBV5-1 and TRBJ2-2, with TRBD1 matching over 9 bases. With V trimmed by 4 bases and J by 5 bases, 6 bases remained unmatched. The CDR3 is 15 amino acids. Germline V gene data show CDR1 as SGHRS and CDR2 as YFSETQ. The CDR3 protein is CASSAGTGLTGELFF. CDR3 sequence (DNA): TGCGCCAGCAGCGCGGGGACAGGGCTAACCGGGGAGCTGTTTTTT.

With regard to this clonotype: This CDR3 is missing its conserved last phenylalanine or tryptophan, likely due to a read error. No DNA is shown, since the ends of the CDR3 on it are uncertain; the CDR3 is the one TCRdb lists. This chain uses TRBV29-1 with TRBJ2-7; no DNA check was done on the table's D call, TRBD1. The germline CDR1 and CDR2 sequences are SQVTM and ANQGSEA. The CDR3 has 8 amino acids, counting both end residues. The CDR3 reads CSVAGSCL.

The chain joins TRBV7-9 to TRBJ1-1; D not certain. CDR1 is SEHNR, CDR2 FQNEAQ, per germline (reference sequence). The CDR3 runs 13 residues. Trimming removed 5 bases from V and 4 bases from J, with 11 bases in between. CDR3 loop: CASSQRVSTEAFF. As DNA, the CDR3 is TGTGCCAGCAGCCAACGGGTGTCCACTGAAGCTTTCTTT.

This clonotype showed up many times. The rearrangement links TRBV20-1 to TRBJ2-5; 7 bases align to TRBD2. Losses at the gene ends were 6 bases for V and 6 bases for J; bases not matched to a gene: 10. The germline CDR1 and CDR2 sequences are DFQATT and SNEGSKA (reference sequence). The CDR3 is made up of 13 amino acids. The CDR3, as DNA: TGCAGTGCCGGGGGAGGGTATGAAAAGACCCAGTACTTC. Translating gives CSAGGGYEKTQYF.

The chain couples TRBV5-1 to TRBJ2-7; 7 bases fit TRBD2. The CDR3 has 14 residues. Germline CDR1 reads SGHRS; CDR2 reads YFSETQ. J was trimmed by 3 bases and V by 0 bases; bases with no gene match: 3. The CDR3 here is CASSLAPGGYEQYF. In DNA form, the CDR3 reads TGCGCCAGCAGCTTGGCCCCGGGAGGCTACGAGCAGTACTTC.

This clonotype was seen more than once but under ten times. The chain has TRBV20-1 and TRBJ2-5; 9 nucleotides agree with TRBD1. The CDR3 is 13 residues long. Trimming cost V 6 bases and J 1 base; bases outside gene matches: 3. Germline assignment: CDR1 DFQATT and CDR2 SNEGSKA (reference sequence). CDR3 DNA sequence: TGCAGTGCAGGACAGGGGCCCCAAGAGACCCAGTACTTC. This gives the protein CSAGQGPQETQYF.

This clonotype was seen just once. A read error is possible here, since a much larger clone lies one base away. The chain couples TRBV20-1 to TRBJ2-5; 10 bases line up with TRBD1. Trimming cost V 5 bases and J 7 bases; bases outside gene matches: 13. The germline V gene has CDR1 DFQATT and CDR2 SNEGSKA (reference sequence). The CDR3 is made up of 15 amino acids. CDR3 bases: TGCAGTGCTCCTGAGTGGGGACAGGGGAGGGGGACCCAGTACTTC. Translating it yields CSAPEWGQGRGTQYF.

This clonotype was observed once. This may stem from a read error, because a much larger clone lies one nucleotide away. This chain connects TRBV15 to TRBJ1-4, with a possible D match to TRBD1 (5 bases). This CDR3 has 12 amino acids. CDR1 is LNHNV, CDR2 YYDKDF, per germline (reference sequence). Trimming cost V 1 base and J 8 bases, with 5 bases left between them. This chain's CDR3 is CATSRGGEKLFF. In DNA form, the CDR3 reads TGTGCCACCAGCAGAGGGGGGGAAAAACTGTTTTTT.